The present TCR beta chain was sequenced within a study of blood T cell repertoires in COVID-19. Study overall: PBMCs, B-cell-depleted T cells, or T cells were the source of the cDNA or gDNA that made up the material.

The CDR3 runs 15 residues. The germline V gene has CDR1 SGHRS and CDR2 YFSETQ. Trimming took 0 bases from V and 4 from J; bases not matched to a gene: 3. Source study methods: Estimation of nucleated cell counts relied on the amplification of reference gene primers. Clones were read by immunoSEQ multiplex PCR, and TCRdb kept only the in-frame ones, dropping some. The V and J calls and clone size are taken from that table; D and trimming were inferred from the DNA. The sample holds about 91,000 clones; 82% are singletons and the top ten take around 7.2%. The sequence derives from a man between 50 and 59 years old with active or convalescent COVID-19. The chain carries TRBV5-1 and TRBJ1-1; 10 positions agree with TRBD1. Sequences were obtained from peripheral blood. The CDR3 DNA is TGCGCCAGCAGCTTGGCGGACAGGGGGACCACTGAAGCTTTCTTT. Translating gives CASSLADRGTTEAFF.